Below, 17 T cell receptor beta chains from the same sample are listed, as sequenced in a study of blood T cell repertoires in COVID-19. Profiling relied on immunoSEQ multiplex PCR, and the TCRdb table lists in-frame clones only, not all of them. Counted here are around 270,000 clones, 84% occurring once; the ten biggest clones make up less than 2%. Input material: peripheral blood. All receptors derive from a woman in her thirties or forties who had recovered from COVID-19.

The rearrangement uses TRBV6-1 and TRBJ1-2; the match to TRBD1 covers 10 bases. The CDR3 loop spans 15 amino acids. The J segment lost 4 bases and the V segment lost 2 bases, leaving 4 bases of the junction unmatched. Germline V gene sequence: CDR1 MNHNS, CDR2 SASEGT. The CDR3 protein is CASSERTGGAYGYTF. The DNA for the CDR3 is TGTGCCAGCAGTGAACGGACAGGGGGTGCCTATGGCTACACCTTC.

This clone has just a few counts. The chain combines TRBV5-1 with TRBJ2-1, with D possibly TRBD1 on 6 matching bases. Deletions cut 0 bases from V and 8 bases from J, with 15 bases between. The CDR3 consists of 15 residues. Germline-derived CDR1 and CDR2 are SGHRS and YFSETQ. CDR3 loop: CASSLAEEQGHEQFF. CDR3 DNA: TGCGCCAGCAGCTTGGCCGAGGAACAGGGACATGAGCAGTTCTTC.

Written as DNA, the CDR3 is TGTGCCAGCAGAGCCGGGACAGGGACCCGTTTGTGGGAGCAGTACTTC. Translated, it gives CASRAGTGTRLWEQYF. The chain couples TRBV6-6 to TRBJ2-7; 9 bases match TRBD1. Germline assignment: CDR1 MNHNY and CDR2 SVGAGI (reference sequence). J gave up 7 bases and V 6 bases, and 16 bases lay outside the gene matches. This CDR3 comprises 16 residues.

As to this clone: The same CDR3 can be traced to other DNA sequences in this sample. The rearrangement links TRBV6-5 to TRBJ2-7; D may be TRBD1 (5 bases). The CDR3 length is 14 residues. Per germline, CDR1 MNHEY and CDR2 SVGAGI. V dropped 2 bases and J dropped 4 bases, with 12 bases sitting between them. This CDR3 is CASSYGGQLYEQYF. As DNA, the CDR3 is TGTGCCAGCAGTTACGGTGGACAACTATACGAGCAGTACTTC.

This chain uses TRBV6-6 with TRBJ2-1; TRBD1 might be the D (6 bases). The CDR3 has 15 amino acids. The V end was cut by 6 bases, the J end by 4 bases, with 16 bases between. CDR1 and CDR2 (germline): MNHNY, SVGAGI (reference sequence). The CDR3 sequence is CASRPQGSGYNEQFF. The DNA of the CDR3 is TGTGCCAGCAGACCCCAGGGGTCGGGGTACAATGAGCAGTTCTTC.

The chain recombines TRBV9 with TRBJ1-2; 7 bases map to TRBD1. Per the germline V gene, CDR1 is SGDLS and CDR2 is YYNGEE. The CDR3 extends over 16 amino acids. V lost 0 bases and J lost 2; bases outside the gene matches: 7. The DNA of the CDR3 is TGTGCCAGCAGCGTAGCCCCAACGGGACAGAACTATGGCTACACCTTC. Its translation is CASSVAPTGQNYGYTF.

This clone was detected once. The chain employs TRBV7-9 and TRBJ2-7, with 8 bases matching TRBD2. Trimming at V came to 5 bases and at J to 2 bases, leaving 11 bases not matched to a gene. This CDR3 comprises 16 residues. CDR1 is SEHNR, CDR2 FQNEAQ, per germline (reference sequence). Here the CDR3 DNA reads TGTGCCAGCAGCCCGCTCGCGGGGGGCGCACCCTACGAGCAGTACTTC. Amino acid sequence: CASSPLAGGAPYEQYF.

The J gene is TRBJ2-1, the V gene TRBV5-4; a possible D gene is TRBD1 (6 bases). This CDR3 contains 16 residues. The germline V gene has CDR1 SGHNT and CDR2 YYREEE (reference sequence). V was pared by 0 bases and J by 4 bases, with 14 bases between. CDR3 region: CASSLGRGRDYNEQFF. CDR3 nucleotides: TGTGCCAGCAGCTTGGGCAGGGGCAGAGATTACAATGAGCAGTTCTTC.

This chain joins TRBV6-5 and TRBJ1-2; D gene ambiguous. Trimming stripped 2 bases from V and 3 bases from J, with 10 bases between. Germline V gene sequence: CDR1 MNHEY, CDR2 SVGAGI. CDR3 length: 14 residues. The CDR3 DNA sequence: TGTGCCAGCAGTTACAGCCCTAAATACTATGGCTACACCTTC. As protein: CASSYSPKYYGYTF.

The chain links TRBV18 to TRBJ1-4; TRBD1 might be the D (5 bases). V was pared by 2 bases and J by 8 bases, with 12 bases between. Germline CDR1 KGHSH, CDR2 LQKENI. The CDR3 consists of 14 residues. The CDR3 loop reads CASSPDPGREKLFF. The CDR3 DNA reads TGTGCCAGCTCACCAGATCCAGGGCGGGAAAAACTGTTTTTT.

V is TRBV5-1 and J is TRBJ2-1; 10 bases are shared with TRBD2. Germline-derived CDR1 and CDR2 are SGHRS and YFSETQ. V dropped 1 base and J dropped 10; count of bases not matched to a gene: 2. The CDR3 is made up of 13 amino acids. The CDR3 spells CASSLKTSGEQFF. The CDR3 nucleotides read TGCGCCAGCAGCTTGAAGACTAGCGGGGAGCAGTTCTTC.

The rearrangement uses TRBV10-1 and TRBJ1-1, with D maybe TRBD1 (5 bases). V was clipped by 2 bases and J by 5 bases, with 15 bases between them. Germline values: CDR1 WNHNN, CDR2 SYGVQD (reference sequence). The CDR3 runs 15 residues. CDR3 nucleotides: TGCGCCAGCAGTGAGATCCAGGGTGGAAGGACTGAAGCTTTCTTT. Amino acids: CASSEIQGGRTEAFF.

V is TRBV28 and J is TRBJ1-4; D not certain. Looked up from germline, CDR1 is MDHEN and CDR2 is SYDVKM. The CDR3 totals 13 residues. The V end was cut by 4 bases, the J end by 8 bases, with 11 bases between. The CDR3 reads CASSSHTEEKLFF. The CDR3, as DNA: TGTGCCAGCAGTTCCCATACAGAAGAAAAACTGTTTTTT.

V gene TRBV11-3 combines with J gene TRBJ2-1; D is possibly TRBD2 (6 bases). The CDR3 spans 15 residues. Trimming cost V 6 bases and J 0 bases, with 12 bases left between them. The V gene's germline CDR1 is SGHNT and CDR2 YENEEA. CDR3 coding DNA: TGTGCCAGCAGTCGGGAGTTGAGCTCCTACAATGAGCAGTTCTTC. Protein product: CASSRELSSYNEQFF.

CDR3: CASSQPRPGNTEAFF. The DNA of the CDR3 is TGCGCCAGCAGCCAGCCACGACCAGGGAACACTGAAGCTTTCTTT. J is TRBJ1-1 and V is TRBV4-1; D is unclear. V lost 3 bases to trimming and J lost 1 base, with 12 bases between them. Germline CDR1 is MGHRA and CDR2 is YSYEKL. CDR3 length: 15 residues.

The V call is TRBV7-9, the J call TRBJ2-5; TRBD1 aligns across 7 bases. Trimming removed 5 bases from V and 1 base from J; junction bases left unmatched: 4. The CDR3 is made up of 14 amino acids. Germline CDR1 is SEHNR and CDR2 is FQNEAQ (reference sequence). This CDR3 reads CASSPGQVQETQYF. Written as DNA, the CDR3 is TGTGCCAGCAGCCCAGGACAGGTCCAAGAGACCCAGTACTTC.

V and J are TRBV5-4 and TRBJ2-5; 7 bases fit TRBD1. Germline V lookup: CDR1 SGHNT, CDR2 YYREEE (reference sequence). V was pared by 1 base and J by 5 bases, with 5 bases of the junction left unmatched. The CDR3 contains 14 residues. The CDR3 is CASSLSLGQETQYF. The CDR3 DNA sequence: TGTGCCAGCAGCTTGAGTTTGGGACAGGAGACCCAGTACTTC.